Shown below are 20 T cell receptor beta chains from a single sample sequenced in a study of siplizumab effects on memory and regulatory T cells (dated by TCRdb to between 2018 and 2021). The library was generated by the immunoSEQ multiplex PCR assay. In TCRdb, the immuneACCESS table is reduced to in-frame sequences with V and J assigned. These tables do not hold every clone; where another copy was compared, an unresolved V gene accounts for under half, and the others remain unexplained. This sample lists tens of thousands of clones; about 90% were detected once. The ten largest clones represent under 0.3% of the sample. Material: naive CD4+ T cells sorted from blood. Reading the label with the study, this specimen's cell subset or site is: unstimulated naive T cells. Receptors originate from a human donor in good health.

The rearrangement joins TRBV19 to TRBJ2-1, with D perhaps matching TRBD2 (6 bases). This CDR3 has 14 residues. The V end was cut by 1 base, the J end by 4 bases, with 8 bases between. The germline CDR1 and CDR2 sequences are LNHDA and SQIVND (reference sequence). CDR3: CASSIAGLYNEQFF. CDR3 nucleotides: TGTGCCAGTAGTATAGCGGGACTTTACAATGAGCAGTTCTTC.

The V call is TRBV5-1, the J call TRBJ2-3; D is uncertain. With 0 bases removed from V and 8 bases from J, the gap between germline ends came to 7 bases. CDR3 length: 12 amino acids. CDR1 is SGHRS and CDR2 is YFSETQ in the germline V gene. CDR3 protein: CASSLETPTQYF. The CDR3 DNA sequence: TGCGCCAGCAGCTTGGAAACTCCTACGCAGTATTTT.

The chain joins TRBV7-9 to TRBJ2-4; D may match TRBD1 or TRBD2 (6 bases each). Trimming removed 2 bases from V and 0 bases from J, with 17 bases in between. The CDR3 contains 18 residues. Per the germline V gene, CDR1 is SEHNR and CDR2 is FQNEAQ (reference sequence). For the CDR3, the DNA is TGTGCCAGCAGCTTACCGGGGGCGGTGGGACTAGCCAAAAACATTCAGTACTTC. Encoded protein: CASSLPGAVGLAKNIQYF. The whole variable domain, filled in from reference TRBV7-9 and TRBJ2-4, reads DTGVSQNPRHKITKRGQNVTFRCDPISEHNRLYWYRQTLGQGPEFLTYFQNEAQLEKSRLLSDRFSAERPKGSFSTLEIQRTEQGDSAMYLCASSLPGAVGLAKNIQYFGAGTRLSVL.

The chain uses TRBV19 and TRBJ1-5; the match to TRBD1 covers 10 bases. CDR3 length: 16 amino acids. Trimming at V came to 3 bases and at J to 3 bases, leaving 5 bases not matched to a gene. The germline V gene encodes CDR1 LNHDA and CDR2 SQIVND (reference sequence). The CDR3 DNA is TGTGCCAGTAGTATGGGGACAGGGGAAGACAATCAGCCCCAGCATTTT. Its translation is CASSMGTGEDNQPQHF.

This rearrangement joins TRBV7-2 to TRBJ1-3; no reliable D call. The CDR3 is 15 amino acids. The germline V gene encodes CDR1 SGHTA and CDR2 FQGNSA. The V end lost 0 bases, the J end lost 0 bases, and 6 bases lay between the germline ends. The CDR3 DNA sequence: TGTGCCAGCAGCTTAGCGCCGAGCTCTGGAAACACCATATATTTT. This sequence encodes CASSLAPSSGNTIYF.

The J gene is TRBJ2-3, the V gene TRBV7-2; unclear D gene. V was trimmed by 5 bases and J by 0 bases, leaving 3 bases between them. This CDR3 has 12 amino acids. Per germline, CDR1 SGHTA and CDR2 FQGNSA. CDR3 sequence (DNA): TGTGCCAGCAGCACTAGCACAGATACGCAGTATTTT. Its translation is CASSTSTDTQYF.

The chain employs TRBV6-1 and TRBJ2-3; D unresolved. CDR3 size: 14 residues. The germline gives CDR1 MNHNS, CDR2 SASEGT. Trimming took off 1 base at V and 5 bases at J, with 10 bases between the two ends. The CDR3 DNA reads as TGTGCCAGCAGTGAAGGGCAGACCAAAGATACGCAGTATTTT. Protein: CASSEGQTKDTQYF.

This chain uses TRBV6-5 with TRBJ2-3; D is ambiguous. Deletions cut 7 bases from V and 0 bases from J, with 8 bases between. The CDR3 extends over 13 amino acids. Germline assignment: CDR1 MNHEY and CDR2 SVGAGI. In DNA, the CDR3 is TGTGCCAGCACTGACCCTAGCACAGATACGCAGTATTTT. Amino acids: CASTDPSTDTQYF.

The chain is built from TRBV5-1 and TRBJ1-1; D perhaps matches TRBD1 (5 bases). This CDR3 region has 14 residues. With 3 bases removed from V and 1 base from J, the gap between germline ends came to 10 bases. Germline loops: CDR1 SGHRS, CDR2 YFSETQ. CDR3: CASSSLRGNTEAFF. As DNA, the CDR3 is TGCGCCAGCAGCTCCCTAAGGGGGAACACTGAAGCTTTCTTT.

The chain uses TRBV11-2 and TRBJ1-1; unclear D gene. There are 14 residues in the CDR3. Germline V CDR1 and CDR2: SGHAT, FQNNGV. The V and J ends lost 1 base and 4 bases respectively, with 10 bases between them. The chain's CDR3 is CASSLVRGGTEAFF. In nucleotides, the CDR3 is TGTGCCAGCAGCTTAGTCCGGGGTGGCACTGAAGCTTTCTTT.

This clone was recorded once. The rearrangement joins TRBV2 to TRBJ2-1, with D hard to call. The CDR3 length is 20 residues. Per the germline V gene, CDR1 is SNHLY and CDR2 is FYNNEI. V shed 4 bases and J shed 10 bases, with 35 bases lying between them. In DNA, the CDR3 is TGTGCCAGCAGTGTTATTCCCGGCCTCTATGCGTCCTCCCGATCCTACGAGCAGTTCTTC. It specifies CASSVIPGLYASSRSYEQFF.

CDR3 DNA sequence: TGCGCCAGCAGCTTGGAACCGGGGGCTTTCTACGAGCAGTACTTC. Its translation: CASSLEPGAFYEQYF. This sequence joins TRBV5-1 and TRBJ2-7, with D possibly called TRBD1 or TRBD2 (6 bases each). Germline CDR1 SGHRS, CDR2 YFSETQ. Trimming cost V 0 bases and J 3 bases, with 13 bases left between them. This CDR3 region has 15 residues.

The chain has TRBV5-4 and TRBJ2-7; TRBD1 might be the D (6 bases). Trimming pared 3 bases from V and 1 base from J, leaving 11 bases between. This CDR3 has 14 residues. Germline V gene data show CDR1 as SGHNT and CDR2 as YYREEE (reference sequence). The DNA for the CDR3 is TGTGCCAGCAGCTCAACGGGACATTCCTACGAGCAGTACTTC. It translates to CASSSTGHSYEQYF.

This chain's CDR3 is CASSLAGIDQAQYF. The CDR3 DNA reads TGCGCCAGCAGCTTGGCCGGCATAGATCAGGCGCAGTATTTT. This rearrangement joins TRBV5-1 to TRBJ2-3; the D is unclear. V was cut by 0 bases and J by 10 bases, with 15 bases left in between. CDR1 is SGHRS and CDR2 is YFSETQ in the germline V gene. The CDR3 has 14 residues.

The chain recombines TRBV27 with TRBJ2-5, with D possibly TRBD1 on 5 matching bases. The germline V gene encodes CDR1 MNHEY and CDR2 SMNVEV (reference sequence). The CDR3 spans 14 residues. Trimming took off 6 bases at V and 0 bases at J, with 11 bases between the two ends. The CDR3 DNA sequence: TGTGCCAGCAGGACCGGACAACACCAAGAGACCCAGTACTTC. It is translated as CASRTGQHQETQYF.

The CDR3 DNA is TGCGCCAGCAGGACTAGCGGCAACTCCGGGAATGAGCAGTTCTTC. This translates into CASRTSGNSGNEQFF. J is TRBJ2-1 and V is TRBV5-1; 9 bases line up with TRBD2. CDR1 and CDR2 (germline): SGHRS, YFSETQ. This CDR3 contains 15 residues. V lost 5 bases and J lost 7; bases outside the gene matches: 10.

The chain has TRBV19 and TRBJ2-7; a possible D gene is TRBD2 (5 bases). V gave up 7 bases and J gave up 4 bases, with 8 bases separating them. Per the germline V gene, CDR1 is LNHDA and CDR2 is SQIVND (reference sequence). The CDR3 runs to 11 residues. CDR3: CASIAGYEQYF. DNA of the CDR3: TGTGCCAGTATCGCGGGTTACGAGCAGTACTTC.

Here the CDR3 reads CASSQGYEQFF. CDR3 DNA sequence: TGTGCCAGCAGCCAGGGCTATGAGCAGTTCTTC. This rearrangement joins TRBV27 to TRBJ2-1; TRBD1 is a possible D gene (5 bases). The V gene's germline CDR1 is MNHEY and CDR2 SMNVEV (reference sequence). This CDR3 has 11 amino acids. Trimming took off 6 bases at V and 8 bases at J, with 8 bases between the two ends.

This clone was seen just once. This chain uses TRBV2 with TRBJ2-3; D is tentatively TRBD1 or TRBD2 (5 bases each). V lost 6 bases, J lost 0 bases, and 10 bases lay in between. Looked up from germline, CDR1 is SNHLY and CDR2 is FYNNEI. CDR3 length equals 14 residues. CDR3 sequence: CASRIGTSTDTQYF. DNA for the CDR3: TGTGCCAGCAGGATAGGGACGAGCACAGATACGCAGTATTTT.

V and J are TRBV5-1 and TRBJ2-4; TRBD2 is a possible D gene (5 bases). The CDR3 spans 15 residues. Germline V gene lookup returns CDR1 SGHRS and CDR2 YFSETQ. With 5 bases removed from V and 0 bases from J, the gap between germline ends came to 12 bases. The CDR3 coding sequence is TGCGCCAGCAGTGGAGCGGAGCTAGCCAAAAACATTCAGTACTTC. Its protein product is CASSGAELAKNIQYF.